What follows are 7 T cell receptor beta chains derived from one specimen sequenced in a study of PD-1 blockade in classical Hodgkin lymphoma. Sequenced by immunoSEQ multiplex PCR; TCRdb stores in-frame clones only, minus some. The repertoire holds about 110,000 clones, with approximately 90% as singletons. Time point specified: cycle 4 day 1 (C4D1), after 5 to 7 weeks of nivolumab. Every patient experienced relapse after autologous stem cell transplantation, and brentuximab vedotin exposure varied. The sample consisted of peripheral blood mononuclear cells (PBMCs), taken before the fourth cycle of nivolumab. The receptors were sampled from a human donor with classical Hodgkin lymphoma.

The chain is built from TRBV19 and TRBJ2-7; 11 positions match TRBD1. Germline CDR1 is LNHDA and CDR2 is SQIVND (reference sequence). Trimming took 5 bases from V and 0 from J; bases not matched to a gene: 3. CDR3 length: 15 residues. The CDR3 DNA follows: TGTGCCAGTAGTTGGACAGGGGGCATCTCCTACGAGCAGTACTTC. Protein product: CASSWTGGISYEQYF.

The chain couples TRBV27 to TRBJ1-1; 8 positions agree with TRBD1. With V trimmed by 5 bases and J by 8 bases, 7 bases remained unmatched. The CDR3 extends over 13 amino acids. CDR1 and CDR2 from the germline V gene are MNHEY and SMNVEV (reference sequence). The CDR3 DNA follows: TGTGCCAGCAGTGTCGGGACAGGCCTCGAAGCTTTCTTT. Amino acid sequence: CASSVGTGLEAFF.

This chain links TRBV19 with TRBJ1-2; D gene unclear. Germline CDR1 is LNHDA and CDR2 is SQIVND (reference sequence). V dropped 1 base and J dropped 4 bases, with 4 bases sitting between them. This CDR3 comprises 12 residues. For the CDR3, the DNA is TGTGCCAGTAGTATAGCTCCCTATGGCTACACCTTC. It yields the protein CASSIAPYGYTF.

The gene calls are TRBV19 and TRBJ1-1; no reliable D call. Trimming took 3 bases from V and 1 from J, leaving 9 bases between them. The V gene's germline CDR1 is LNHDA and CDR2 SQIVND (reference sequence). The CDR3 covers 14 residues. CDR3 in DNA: TGTGCCAGTAGTATCTCATTTGGGAACACTGAAGCTTTCTTT. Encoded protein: CASSISFGNTEAFF. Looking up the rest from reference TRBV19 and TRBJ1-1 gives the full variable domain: DGGITQSPKYLFRKEGQNVTLSCEQNLNHDAMYWYRQDPGQGLRLIYYSQIVNDFQKGDIAEGYSVSREKKESFPLTVTSAQKNPTAFYLCASSISFGNTEAFFGQGTRLTVV.

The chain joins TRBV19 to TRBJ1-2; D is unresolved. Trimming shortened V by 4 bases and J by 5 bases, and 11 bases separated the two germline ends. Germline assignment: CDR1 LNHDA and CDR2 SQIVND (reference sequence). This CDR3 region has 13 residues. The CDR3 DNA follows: TGTGCCAGTAGTAGGGCCCTGGGGTATGGCTACACCTTC. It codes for CASSRALGYGYTF. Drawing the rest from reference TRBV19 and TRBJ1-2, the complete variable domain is DGGITQSPKYLFRKEGQNVTLSCEQNLNHDAMYWYRQDPGQGLRLIYYSQIVNDFQKGDIAEGYSVSREKKESFPLTVTSAQKNPTAFYLCASSRALGYGYTFGSGTRLTVV.

CDR3 sequence: CSVAGQGPGYTF. DNA for the CDR3: TGCAGCGTTGCGGGACAGGGCCCTGGCTACACCTTC. This chain joins TRBV29-1 and TRBJ1-2, with 9 nucleotides matching TRBD1. The CDR3 has 12 residues. CDR1 and CDR2 (germline): SQVTM, ANQGSEA. Trimming cost V 4 bases and J 7 bases; bases outside gene matches: 4.

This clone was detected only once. The CDR3 protein is CASSGGYEQYF. CDR3 bases: TGTGCCAGCAGTGGGGGATACGAGCAGTACTTC. V usage is TRBV6-6 and J usage is TRBJ2-7; either TRBD1 or TRBD2 may supply D (5 bases each). The CDR3 is 11 amino acids. The V gene's germline CDR1 is MNHNY and CDR2 SVGAGI (reference sequence). Trimming left V 5 bases short and J 4 bases short, with 6 bases between.